This entry is about one T cell receptor beta chain. Antigen specificity is unknown. The data derive from a study of T cell responses to AZD1222 COVID-19 vaccine. Broader study findings: Spike-specific TCR breadth and depth were elevated following two AZD1222 doses.

The CDR3 is made up of 13 amino acids. Trimming removed 5 bases from V and 5 bases from J, with 11 bases in between. The V gene's germline CDR1 is SEHNR and CDR2 FQNEAQ (reference sequence). Profiled with immunoSEQ multiplex PCR; TCRdb holds only in-frame clones, not every one. Here the sample spans about 150,000 clones, around 90% being singletons. Sequencing was performed on peripheral blood, taken 28 days after the second AZD1222 dose. The clonotype was recovered from an adult who received the AZD1222 COVID-19 vaccine. The V call is TRBV7-9, the J call TRBJ2-3; D is unclear. The CDR3 sequence: CASSLALLDTQYF. CDR3 nucleotide sequence: TGTGCCAGCAGCCTTGCTTTGCTAGATACGCAGTATTTT.